The next 9 T cell receptor beta chains were all read from a single sample in a study of cytomegalovirus exposure and HLA in healthy donors. Primers: 60 Vbeta forward and 13 Jbeta reverse. Clones were read by immunoSEQ multiplex PCR, and TCRdb kept only the in-frame ones, dropping some. The sample holds 200,000 to 250,000 clones, approximately 80% seen once. The sample consisted of PBMCs. The receptors shown here come from a woman in her thirties or forties in good health and CMV-seronegative.

This clone has a single count. This chain connects TRBV27 to TRBJ2-7; no firm D call. The CDR3 runs to 13 residues. Germline V CDR1 and CDR2: MNHEY, SMNVEV (reference sequence). V lost 4 bases and J 6 bases, leaving 13 bases between the germline ends. Here the CDR3 reads CASSSPITTEQYF. CDR3 nucleotide sequence: TGTGCCAGCAGTTCCCCTATAACTACCGAGCAGTACTTC.

The V call is TRBV7-8, the J call TRBJ2-1, with TRBD2 matching 8 bases. CDR3 size: 16 residues. Germline-derived CDR1 and CDR2 are SGHVS and FQNEAQ. V dropped 5 bases and J dropped 4; count of bases not matched to a gene: 10. Here the CDR3 DNA reads TGTGCCAGCAGCATTCGGGGGGGCCTCATTTACAATGAGCAGTTCTTC. Residues: CASSIRGGLIYNEQFF.

V and J are TRBV5-6 and TRBJ1-6; D not resolved. The CDR3 sequence is 15 residues long. The V gene lost 3 bases and the J gene lost 9 bases, with 16 bases spanning the gap. Germline CDR1 reads SGHDT; CDR2 reads YYEEEE. Written as DNA, the CDR3 is TGTGCCAGCAGCTATAGAGTGCGGAACCTTTCACCCCTCCACTTT. The encoded protein is CASSYRVRNLSPLHF.

The chain couples TRBV29-1 to TRBJ1-2; tentatively, D is TRBD1 (6 bases). The CDR3 contains 13 residues. The V and J ends lost 1 base and 1 base respectively, with 7 bases between them. CDR1 and CDR2 from the germline V gene are SQVTM and ANQGSEA. The CDR3 reads CSVEAQGNYGYTF. The CDR3 DNA reads as TGCAGCGTTGAAGCACAGGGTAACTATGGCTACACCTTC. Drawing the rest from reference TRBV29-1 and TRBJ1-2, the complete variable domain is SAVISQKPSRDICQRGTSLTIQCQVDSQVTMMFWYRQQPGQSLTLIATANQGSEATYESGFVIDKFPISRPNLTFSTLTVSNMSPEDSSIYLCSVEAQGNYGYTFGSGTRLTVV.

The chain combines TRBV4-3 with TRBJ1-1; TRBD1 might be the D (5 bases). The CDR3 has 15 amino acids. Germline CDR1 LGHNA, CDR2 YSLEER. Trimming removed 0 bases from V and 3 bases from J, with 11 bases in between. CDR3 in DNA: TGCGCCAGCAGCCAAGATCGGGGGTCGGACACTGAAGCTTTCTTT. Protein sequence: CASSQDRGSDTEAFF.

The chain couples TRBV7-8 to TRBJ1-2; D is ambiguous. This CDR3 spans 16 amino acids. Germline V gives CDR1 SGHVS, CDR2 FQNEAQ. The V end lost 5 bases, the J end lost 4 bases, and 20 bases lay between the germline ends. CDR3 loop: CASSQNLVGTVYGYTF. CDR3 sequence (DNA): TGTGCCAGCAGCCAGAACTTAGTAGGTACAGTCTATGGCTACACCTTC.

This clone was seen only once. V and J are TRBV7-2 and TRBJ1-3; 9 bases fit TRBD1. The CDR3 is 14 residues long. Germline V gene lookup returns CDR1 SGHTA and CDR2 FQGNSA. The V gene end was trimmed by 3 bases and the J gene end by 6 bases; junction bases not matched to a gene: 3. Here the CDR3 reads CASSFGTGINTIYF. The CDR3 nucleotides read TGTGCCAGCAGCTTCGGGACAGGGATAAACACCATATATTTT.

V is TRBV2 and J is TRBJ1-2; 7 bases fit TRBD1. The CDR3 extends over 10 amino acids. Germline assignment: CDR1 SNHLY and CDR2 FYNNEI. V was clipped by 8 bases and J by 9 bases; unmatched bases: 3. CDR3 nucleotides: TGTGCCAGCGAGACAGGGCGCTACACCTTC. It translates to CASETGRYTF. Full variable domain (outside the CDR3, taken from reference TRBV2 and TRBJ1-2): EPEVTQTPSHQVTQMGQEVILRCVPISNHLYFYWYRQILGQKVEFLVSFYNNEISEKSEIFDDQFSVERPDGSNFTLKIRSTKLEDSAMYFCASETGRYTFGSGTRLTVV.

V usage is TRBV7-6 and J usage is TRBJ2-5; possible D gene TRBD1, 6 bases. CDR1 is SGHVS and CDR2 is FNYEAQ in the germline V gene. Trimming pared 1 base from V and 3 bases from J, leaving 9 bases between. CDR3 length equals 14 residues. The CDR3 nucleotides read TGTGCCAGCAGCTTAGGGGCAGGGGAAGAGACCCAGTACTTC. Its translation is CASSLGAGEETQYF.